This TCR beta chain appears in the sequencing data of a study of vaccination and CD4 T cells after COVID-19. At the level of the study: The post-COVID samples were taken a median approximately 3.5 months after diagnosis, anywhere from 35 to 161. Control cultures received a CEFX pool, an HIV-1 Nef pool, or no peptide.

The Oncomine TCR Beta short-read assay sequenced DNA from cultured CD4+ T cells. TCRdb analysed the PCR reads with MiXCR anew, one entry per CDR3 protein. The data show roughly 12,000 distinct CDR3 sequences, roughly 44% seen once. Treatment defined: roughly ten-day PBMC culture with coronavirus spike peptide pools or control peptides (ViraFEST assay). CDR1 and CDR2 from the germline V gene are LNHDA and SQIVND (reference sequence). The V gene end was trimmed by 8 bases and the J gene end by 1 base; junction bases not matched to a gene: 4. This CDR3 has 14 amino acids. There are a few counts of this clonotype. Antigen specificity is unknown.

The sequence came from a human donor with COVID-19. Here the sequenced sample was cultured CD4+ T cells from blood, taken after SARS-CoV-2 vaccination. The J gene is TRBJ1-2, the V gene TRBV19, with TRBD1 matching 10 bases. The CDR3 nucleotides are TGTGCCAGTGATGACAGGGGGCGTAACTATGGCTACACCTTC. It encodes CASDDRGRNYGYTF. The variable domain in full, completed from reference TRBV19 and TRBJ1-2, reads DGGITQSPKYLFRKEGQNVTLSCEQNLNHDAMYWYRQDPGQGLRLIYYSQIVNDFQKGDIAEGYSVSREKKESFPLTVTSAQKNPTAFYLCASDDRGRNYGYTFGSGTRLTVV.